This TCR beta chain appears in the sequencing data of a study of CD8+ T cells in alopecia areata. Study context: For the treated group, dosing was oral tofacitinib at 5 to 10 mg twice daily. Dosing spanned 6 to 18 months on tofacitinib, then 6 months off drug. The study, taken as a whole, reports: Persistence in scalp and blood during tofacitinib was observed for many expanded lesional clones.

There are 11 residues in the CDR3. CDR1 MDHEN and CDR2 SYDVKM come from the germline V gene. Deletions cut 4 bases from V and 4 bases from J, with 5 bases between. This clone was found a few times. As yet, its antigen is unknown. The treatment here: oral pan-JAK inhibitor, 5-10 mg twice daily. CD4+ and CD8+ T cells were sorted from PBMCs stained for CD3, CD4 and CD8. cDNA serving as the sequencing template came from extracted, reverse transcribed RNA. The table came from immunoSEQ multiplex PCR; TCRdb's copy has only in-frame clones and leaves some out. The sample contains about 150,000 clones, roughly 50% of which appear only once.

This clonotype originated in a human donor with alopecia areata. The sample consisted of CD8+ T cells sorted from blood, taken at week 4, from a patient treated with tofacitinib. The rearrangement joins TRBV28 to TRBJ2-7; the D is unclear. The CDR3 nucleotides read TGTGCCAGCAGTTCCCTTTACGAGCAGTACTTC. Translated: CASSSLYEQYF.